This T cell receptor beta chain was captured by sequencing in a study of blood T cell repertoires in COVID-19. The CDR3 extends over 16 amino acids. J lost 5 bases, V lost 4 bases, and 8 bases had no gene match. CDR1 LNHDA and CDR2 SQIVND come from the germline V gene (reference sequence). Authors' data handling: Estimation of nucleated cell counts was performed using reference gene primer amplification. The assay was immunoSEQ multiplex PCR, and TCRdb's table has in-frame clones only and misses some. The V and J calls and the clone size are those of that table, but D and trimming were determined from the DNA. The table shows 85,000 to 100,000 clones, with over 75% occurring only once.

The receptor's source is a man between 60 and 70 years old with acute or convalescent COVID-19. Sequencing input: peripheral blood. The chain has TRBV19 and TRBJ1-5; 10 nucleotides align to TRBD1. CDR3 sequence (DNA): TGTGCCAGTAGTAGCGACAGGGGGCGTCGGGATCAGCCCCAGCATTTT. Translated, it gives CASSSDRGRRDQPQHF.